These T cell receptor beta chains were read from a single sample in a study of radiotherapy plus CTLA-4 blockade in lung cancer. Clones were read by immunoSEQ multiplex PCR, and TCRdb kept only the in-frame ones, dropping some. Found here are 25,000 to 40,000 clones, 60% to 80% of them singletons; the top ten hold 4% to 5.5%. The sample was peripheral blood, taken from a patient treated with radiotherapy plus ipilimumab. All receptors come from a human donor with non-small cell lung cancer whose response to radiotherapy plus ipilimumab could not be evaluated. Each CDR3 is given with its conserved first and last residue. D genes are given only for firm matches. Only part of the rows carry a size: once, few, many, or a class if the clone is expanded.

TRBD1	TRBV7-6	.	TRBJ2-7	TGTGCCAGCACCCGGACAGGGAACTCCTACGAGCAGTACTTC	CASTRTGNSYEQYF
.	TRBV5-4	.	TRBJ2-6	TGTGCCAGCAGCTTGGGGATAGGCCGGGGAGGGGCCAACGTCCTGACTTTC	CASSLGIGRGGANVLTF
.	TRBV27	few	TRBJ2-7	TGTGCCAGCTCCCAAGGGGCAGGGGAGATCTACGAGCAGTACTTC	CASSQGAGEIYEQYF
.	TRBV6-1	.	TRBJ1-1	TGTGCCAGCAGTGAAGCCCGAGGCACTGAAGCTTTCTTT	CASSEARGTEAFF
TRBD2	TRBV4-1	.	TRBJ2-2	TGCGCCAGCAGCCAAGATCTACTAGCGAGTACCGGGGAGCTGTTTTTT	CASSQDLLASTGELFF
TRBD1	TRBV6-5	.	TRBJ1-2	TGTGCCAGCAGTGGGCAGGGGGCGGAGGGCTACACCTTC	CASSGQGAEGYTF
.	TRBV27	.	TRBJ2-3	TGTGCCAGCAGTGGGGTAGCGGCGAAAGGCAGGGATACGCAGTATTTT	CASSGVAAKGRDTQYF
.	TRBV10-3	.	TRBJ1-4	TGTGCCATCAGTGAGATACAGGGCAGGGAAAAACTGTTTTTT	CAISEIQGREKLFF
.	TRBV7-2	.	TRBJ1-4	TGTGCCAGCAGCTTAGCGGACAGTAATGAAAAACTGTTTTTT	CASSLADSNEKLFF
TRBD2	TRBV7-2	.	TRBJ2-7	TGTGCCAGCAGCCTAGACGGGACTAGCGGGAGGAGGTACGAGCAGTACTTC	CASSLDGTSGRRYEQYF
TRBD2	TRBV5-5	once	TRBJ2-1	TGTGCCAGCAGCTTAACGGTAGGACTAGCGGGAGCTAAAGAATACAATGAGCAGTTCTTC	CASSLTVGLAGAKEYNEQFF
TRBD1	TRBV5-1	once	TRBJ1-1	TGCGCCAGCAGCTTGGGGCAGGGGGCCGGCACTGAAGCTTTCTTT	CASSLGQGAGTEAFF
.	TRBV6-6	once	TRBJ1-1	TGTGCCAGCAGTCAGATCGAGAACACTGAAGCTTTCTTT	CASSQIENTEAFF
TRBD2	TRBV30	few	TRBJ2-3	TGTGCCTGGAGTGGCCGACCATCCGTAGCGGGAGGGTTCACAGATACGCAGTATTTT	CAWSGRPSVAGGFTDTQYF
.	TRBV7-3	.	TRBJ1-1	TGTGCCAGCAGCTTATGGGGAGGTGAAGCTTTCTTT	CASSLWGGEAFF
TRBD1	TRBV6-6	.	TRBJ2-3	TGTGCCAGCAGTAGGACAGGGTCAGATACGCAGTATTTT	CASSRTGSDTQYF
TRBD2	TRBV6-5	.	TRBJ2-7	TGTGCCAGCAGTCTCACTAGCGGGAGGGACGAGCAGTACTTC	CASSLTSGRDEQYF
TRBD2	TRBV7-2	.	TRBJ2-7	TGTGCCAGCAGCTTGGGGGGGGAGAAGACCTACGAGCAGTACTTC	CASSLGGEKTYEQYF
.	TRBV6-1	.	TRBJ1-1	TGTGCCAGCAACGGACAGATTAACACTGAAGCTTTCTTT	CASNGQINTEAFF
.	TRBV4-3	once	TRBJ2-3	TGCGCCAGCAGCCACACCGGGGCAGATACGCAGTATTTT	CASSHTGADTQYF
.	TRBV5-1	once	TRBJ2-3	TGCGCCAGCAGCCAGACTACGAGTAGGGATACGCAGTATTTT	CASSQTTSRDTQYF
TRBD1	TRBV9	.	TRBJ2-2	TGTGCCAGCAGCGTAAATAGAGGGGGCAACACCGGGGAGCTGTTTTTT	CASSVNRGGNTGELFF
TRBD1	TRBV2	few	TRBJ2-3	TGTGCCAGCAGTGCCACCTCGACTTGGACAGGGATCACAGATACGCAGTATTTT	CASSATSTWTGITDTQYF
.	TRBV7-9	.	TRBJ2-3	TGTGCCAGCAGCTTAGGGGGCTCAGGGCTTACAGATACGCAGTATTTT	CASSLGGSGLTDTQYF
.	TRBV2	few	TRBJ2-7	TGTGCCAGCAGACAACAGGGCAGCTACGAGCAGTACTTC	CASRQQGSYEQYF
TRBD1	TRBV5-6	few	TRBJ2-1	TGTGCCAGCAACCCGCCAGGGGGACCCTACAATGAGCAGTTCTTC	CASNPPGGPYNEQFF
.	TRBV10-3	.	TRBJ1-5	TGTGCCATCAGTGGAGCCGGGGGCAATCAGCCCCAGCATTTT	CAISGAGGNQPQHF